These 7 T cell receptor beta chains came from one sample sequenced in a study of blood T cell repertoires in COVID-19. TCRdb's table, derived via immunoSEQ multiplex PCR, lists solely in-frame clones and lacks some. The sample has 15,000 to 20,000 clones; over 75% are singletons. The sample was peripheral blood. These receptors were collected from a woman in her 70s with active COVID-19.

The rearrangement uses TRBV6-6 and TRBJ2-7; D possibly corresponds to TRBD1 (6 bases). V was trimmed by 6 bases and J by 7 bases, leaving 19 bases between them. This CDR3 spans 14 amino acids. CDR1 is MNHNY and CDR2 is SVGAGI in the germline V gene (reference sequence). The CDR3 region is CASSPWGQESEQYF. The CDR3 DNA reads TGTGCCAGCAGCCCGTGGGGGCAGGAGTCAGAGCAGTACTTC.

This chain uses TRBV7-9 with TRBJ1-6; unclear D gene. Trimming took off 5 bases at V and 0 bases at J, with 5 bases between the two ends. The CDR3 is made up of 14 amino acids. CDR1 and CDR2 from the germline V gene are SEHNR and FQNEAQ (reference sequence). CDR3 DNA: TGTGCCAGCAGCCGGAGCTCCTATAATTCACCCCTCCACTTT. It encodes CASSRSSYNSPLHF.

This chain uses TRBV28 with TRBJ2-7, with 8 bases that match TRBD2. Trimming took 5 bases from V and 0 from J; bases not matched to a gene: 6. Per the germline V gene, CDR1 is MDHEN and CDR2 is SYDVKM. The CDR3 spans 15 residues. CDR3 region: CASSESSGRSYEQYF. The CDR3 DNA reads TGTGCCAGCAGTGAATCTAGCGGGCGCTCCTACGAGCAGTACTTC.

This clone was counted a single time. The chain is built from TRBV2 and TRBJ2-2, with D possibly matching TRBD1 (5 bases). CDR1 is SNHLY and CDR2 is FYNNEI in the germline V gene. The length of the CDR3 is 13 residues. Trimming stripped 4 bases from V and 6 bases from J, with 9 bases between. CDR3 in DNA: TGTGCCAGCAGTGTCCAGGGTGCCGGGGAGCTGTTTTTT. Its translation is CASSVQGAGELFF.

The chain joins TRBV5-1 to TRBJ1-5, with D possibly TRBD1 on 5 matching bases. The CDR3 runs to 14 residues. Germline-derived CDR1 and CDR2 are SGHRS and YFSETQ. The V end was cut by 4 bases, the J end by 5 bases, with 13 bases between. CDR3 protein: CASSPDSADQPQHF. The CDR3 coding sequence is TGCGCCAGCAGCCCTGACAGCGCCGATCAGCCCCAGCATTTT.

The rearrangement links TRBV3-1 (or the pseudogene TRBV3-2) to TRBJ1-2; D might be TRBD1 (6 bases). The germline gives CDR1 LGHDT, CDR2 YNNKEL (reference sequence). The germline V and J ends were trimmed by 1 base and 6 bases, with 18 bases remaining between them. The CDR3 is 16 residues long. The CDR3 here is CASSQGRGARKDGYTF. In DNA form, the CDR3 reads TGTGCCAGCAGCCAAGGACGGGGGGCAAGGAAGGATGGCTACACCTTC.

The gene calls are TRBV7-9 and TRBJ2-1; no clear D gene. CDR1 SEHNR and CDR2 FQNEAQ come from the germline V gene (reference sequence). The CDR3 spans 13 residues. V gave up 2 bases and J gave up 7 bases, with 9 bases separating them. The CDR3 region is CASSLPNRNEQFF. The CDR3 DNA follows: TGTGCCAGCAGCTTACCTAACCGTAATGAGCAGTTCTTC.